The rows below give T cell receptor beta chains drawn from one sample of a study of human T cells and chemical hapten exposure. Each CDR3 protein gets one entry after TCRdb re-called the RACE reads with MiXCR. The sample has some 300,000 distinct CDR3 sequences, 5% to 6.5% seen once. The sequenced sample was whole blood, obtained in connection with sensitization to the hapten diphenylcyclopropenone (DPC). These receptors came from a woman in her late teens or twenties with alopecia areata. Some clones in this sample may be carry-over from other donors' samples. The CDR3 runs from the conserved cysteine through the conserved F or W. Fields, in order: CDR3 protein, CDR3 DNA, D gene, V gene, clone size, J gene. The D gene is left open where the match is weak. Clone size is shown for a subset of rows, as once, few, many or a class of expanded clone.

CASSLVRGGRPEAFF TGCGCCAGCAGCTTGGTACGGGGTGGCCGCCCAGAAGCTTTCTTT NA TRBV5-1 NA TRBJ1-1
CASSQDRGYNEQFF TGCGCCAGCAGCCAAGATCGGGGCTACAATGAGCAGTTCTTC NA TRBV4-3 many TRBJ2-1
CASSPWDTLAKNIQYF TGTGCCAGCAGTCCCTGGGACACCCTAGCCAAAAACATTCAGTACTTC NA TRBV28 NA TRBJ2-4
CASSVGTGGMTEAFF TGTGCCAGCAGTGTAGGGACAGGGGGGATGACTGAAGCTTTCTTT TRBD1 TRBV27 many TRBJ1-1
CASSLPRRNTIYF TGTGCCAGCAGCCTCCCCCGGAGAAACACCATATATTTT NA TRBV7-2 few TRBJ1-3
CASSVGSGVNIQYF TGTGCCAGCAGCGTAGGTAGCGGGGTGAACATTCAGTACTTC TRBD2 TRBV9 NA TRBJ2-4
CSARVASGGSSGMDTQYF TGCAGTGCTAGAGTAGCTAGCGGGGGGTCCTCCGGGATGGATACGCAGTATTTT TRBD2 TRBV20-1 few TRBJ2-3
CASFRGNTEAFF TGCGCCAGTTTCCGTGGGAACACTGAAGCTTTCTTT NA TRBV10-1 few TRBJ1-1
CASSVARTAYGYTF TGTGCCAGCAGCGTAGCGAGGACGGCCTATGGCTACACCTTC NA TRBV9 few TRBJ1-2
CANGVHIKADEKLFF TGTGCCAACGGGGTTCACATAAAGGCGGATGAAAAACTGTTTTTT NA TRBV27 few TRBJ1-4
CASSFDSGQYF TGTGCCAGCAGTTTCGATTCTGGGCAGTACTTC NA TRBV28 few TRBJ2-7
CASSFTPRNTEAFF TGTGCCAGCAGCTTTACCCCCAGAAACACTGAAGCTTTCTTT NA TRBV13 few TRBJ1-1
CSARMGARDTQYF TGCAGTGCTAGAATGGGGGCACGGGATACGCAGTATTTT NA TRBV20-1 few TRBJ2-3
CASSQEVFRGQGVGYTF TGTGCCAGCAGCCAAGAAGTCTTCCGGGGACAGGGGGTTGGCTACACCTTC TRBD1 TRBV3-1 many TRBJ1-2
CASSYGGTSYEQYF TGTGCCAGCAGTTACGGAGGGACATCCTACGAGCAGTACTTC NA TRBV6-5 NA TRBJ2-7
CASSYKGTGGNSPLHF TGTGCCAGCAGTTACAAGGGCACTGGGGGTAATTCACCCCTCCACTTT NA TRBV6-5 many TRBJ1-6
CASSQDASTRALAYSPLHF TGCGCCAGCAGCCAAGACGCGTCTACCAGGGCGTTAGCGTATTCACCCCTCCACTTT NA TRBV4-3 few TRBJ1-6
CASQRGVRTEAFF TGTGCCTCCCAACGAGGGGTTCGCACTGAAGCTTTCTTT NA TRBV6-5 NA TRBJ1-1
CASSLTSGANVLTF TGTGCCAGCAGTTTAACGTCTGGGGCCAACGTCCTGACTTTC NA TRBV27 few TRBJ2-6
CSARHVTDLTNTF TGCAGTGCTAGACACGTCACGGACTTGACAAACACCTTC NA TRBV20-1 NA TRBJ1-2
CASSYISTEGEQYF TGTGCCAGCAGTTACATCAGTACCGAAGGAGAGCAGTACTTC NA TRBV6-5 few TRBJ2-7
CASRGQWISYEQYF TGTGCCAGCAGGGGACAGTGGATCTCCTACGAGCAGTACTTC TRBD1 TRBV25-1 few TRBJ2-7
CASSLDSLNTGELFF TGTGCCAGCAGCTTAGACAGCCTGAACACCGGGGAGCTGTTTTTT NA TRBV11-3 many TRBJ2-2
CASSVTPGYPQHF TGTGCCAGCAGTGTAACCCCAGGGTATCCCCAGCATTTT NA TRBV12-3/TRBV12-4 NA TRBJ1-5
CASSLGLAINEQFF TGTGCCAGCAGCTTAGGACTAGCGATCAATGAGCAGTTCTTC TRBD2 TRBV7-9 NA TRBJ2-1
CASSPRKGADEKLFF TGTGCCAGCTCACCACGGAAGGGGGCGGATGAAAAACTGTTTTTT TRBD1 TRBV18 few TRBJ1-4
CASSLDRPATGAEAFF TGTGCCAGCAGCTTAGACCGGCCAGCGACGGGTGCTGAAGCTTTCTTT NA TRBV7-2 many TRBJ1-1
CASSQDAGEGYNSPLHF TGCGCCAGCAGCCAAGATGCGGGGGAGGGCTATAATTCACCCCTCCACTTT NA TRBV4-3 many TRBJ1-6
CASSTLDRLGSYEQYF TGTGCCAGCAGTACTTTAGACAGGTTAGGCTCCTACGAGCAGTACTTC NA TRBV27 few TRBJ2-7
CASSQARSGRGNSPLHF TGCGCCAGCAGCCAAGCCCGTAGTGGCAGGGGTAATTCACCCCTCCACTTT NA TRBV4-3 many TRBJ1-6
CASNRGWGDTQYF TGTGCCAGCAACCGGGGTTGGGGAGATACGCAGTATTTT NA TRBV14 NA TRBJ2-3
CASSSSTLATLHF TGTGCCAGCAGTTCATCCACCTTGGCCACCCTCCACTTT NA TRBV12-3/TRBV12-4 many TRBJ1-6
CASRTGLASTDTQYF TGTGCCAGCAGAACGGGACTAGCCTCCACAGATACGCAGTATTTT TRBD2 TRBV12-3/TRBV12-4 many TRBJ2-3
CASRAEETQYF TGTGCCAGCCGGGCGGAAGAGACCCAGTACTTC NA TRBV6-5 many TRBJ2-5
CASSRDNRRNYGYTF TGTGCCAGCAGTCGGGACAATAGAAGAAACTATGGCTACACCTTC NA TRBV6-2/TRBV6-3 many TRBJ1-2
CASSHTGEETQYF TGTGCCAGCAGCCACACAGGGGAGGAGACCCAGTACTTC TRBD1 TRBV6-2/TRBV6-3 NA TRBJ2-5
CATSPGTGGSNQPQHF TGTGCCACGAGCCCTGGGACAGGGGGTAGCAATCAGCCCCAGCATTTT TRBD1 TRBV10-3 few TRBJ1-5
CASSLSGVGANVLTF TGTGCCAGCAGCTTATCGGGGGTCGGGGCCAACGTCCTGACTTTC NA TRBV7-9 few TRBJ2-6
CASSFRGGASEQYF TGTGCCAGCAGTTTTAGAGGGGGGGCCAGCGAGCAGTACTTC NA TRBV12-3/TRBV12-4 few TRBJ2-7
CSVQKMISGVRTDTQYF TGCAGCGTTCAAAAGATGATTAGCGGGGTTCGCACAGATACGCAGTATTTT TRBD2 TRBV29-1 few TRBJ2-3
CASTLRDKNTEAFF TGTGCCAGCACCTTGAGAGATAAGAACACTGAAGCTTTCTTT NA TRBV7-9 few TRBJ1-1
CASSQIYGRDSEYEQYF TGCGCCAGCAGCCAAATCTATGGTCGGGACAGCGAATACGAGCAGTACTTC TRBD1 TRBV4-3 NA TRBJ2-7
CSVWTPQNTEAFF TGCAGCGTTTGGACGCCACAGAACACTGAAGCTTTCTTT NA TRBV29-1 many TRBJ1-1
CASSFPGQGPTNTGELFF TGCGCCAGCAGCTTCCCTGGACAGGGGCCCACGAACACCGGGGAGCTGTTTTTT TRBD1 TRBV5-1 NA TRBJ2-2
CASSLAGSRFNEQFF TGCGCCAGCAGCTTGGCCGGTAGTAGATTCAATGAGCAGTTCTTC NA TRBV5-1 few TRBJ2-1